These 5 T cell receptor beta chains came from one sample sequenced in a study of OX40 agonist ivuxolimab in advanced cancers. TCRdb's table, derived via immunoSEQ multiplex PCR, lists solely in-frame clones and lacks some. The data contain tens of thousands of clones, 85% to 95% of them singletons. Sequenced material: CD4+ or CD8+ T cells sorted from blood, taken in a trial of the OX40 agonist ivuxolimab. These receptors were obtained from an adult with an advanced solid tumor such as melanoma, head and neck, liver or kidney cancer.

The V and J genes are TRBV28 and TRBJ2-5; D might be TRBD1 or TRBD2, each matching 7 bases. In germline, CDR1 is MDHEN, CDR2 SYDVKM. This CDR3 contains 16 residues. V lost 7 bases to trimming and J lost 2 bases, with 20 bases between them. CDR3 residues: CASNSLTGRGQETQYF. The CDR3 coding sequence is TGTGCCAGCAACTCTCTGACAGGGCGGGGGCAAGAGACCCAGTACTTC. The full variable domain, rest sourced from reference TRBV28 and TRBJ2-5, is DVKVTQSSRYLVKRTGEKVFLECVQDMDHENMFWYRQDPGLGLRLIYFSYDVKMKEKGDIPEGYSVSREKKERFSLILESASTNQTSMYLCASNSLTGRGQETQYFGPGTRLLVL.

The chain combines TRBV9 with TRBJ2-3, with 13 bases lining up with TRBD2. The CDR3 is made up of 16 amino acids. Germline V lookup: CDR1 SGDLS, CDR2 YYNGEE. With 0 bases clipped from V and 11 bases from J, the junction kept 9 bases outside the gene matches. The CDR3 nucleotides are TGTGCCAGCAGCGTAGGAACTAGCGGGGGGGCGCGGATGCAGTATTTT. This translates into CASSVGTSGGARMQYF.

This chain links TRBV19 with TRBJ1-5, with D perhaps matching TRBD1 (5 bases). Germline V gene sequence: CDR1 LNHDA, CDR2 SQIVND (reference sequence). The CDR3 extends over 15 amino acids. Between the trimmed V and J ends, which lost 4 bases and 5 bases, there was a span of 15 bases. CDR3 nucleotides: TGTGCCAGTAGTAAGACAGCGCCCGGGGATCAGCCCCAGCATTTT. Encoded protein: CASSKTAPGDQPQHF.

The table lists this clone with a count of one. The chain employs TRBV7-2 and TRBJ2-4; perhaps TRBD2 as D (6 bases). The CDR3 length is 13 residues. Trimming pared 5 bases from V and 8 bases from J, leaving 13 bases between. From germline, CDR1 is SGHTA and CDR2 FQGNSA. The CDR3 nucleotides are TGTGCCAGCAGCGTCGGGGGTGTCGACATTCAGTACTTC. This codes for CASSVGGVDIQYF.

This clone was recorded only once. As DNA, the CDR3 is TGTGCCAGCAGGTCGCAGGGGCCCGGCACCGGGGAGCTGTTTTTT. Translated: CASRSQGPGTGELFF. The V and J genes are TRBV28 and TRBJ2-2, with D possibly TRBD1 on 6 matching bases. Trimming stripped 6 bases from V and 4 bases from J, with 15 bases between. The V gene's germline CDR1 is MDHEN and CDR2 SYDVKM. This CDR3 comprises 15 residues. Complete variable domain (other parts from reference TRBV28 and TRBJ2-2): DVKVTQSSRYLVKRTGEKVFLECVQDMDHENMFWYRQDPGLGLRLIYFSYDVKMKEKGDIPEGYSVSREKKERFSLILESASTNQTSMYLCASRSQGPGTGELFFGEGSRLTVL.